This is a list of T cell receptor beta chains from one sample in a study of blood T cell repertoires in COVID-19. The assay was immunoSEQ multiplex PCR, and TCRdb's table has in-frame clones only and misses some. The sample includes fewer than 200,000 clones, approximately 90% of them seen just once. The sequenced sample consisted of peripheral blood. The source is a man between 60 and 75 years old with acute or convalescent COVID-19. Each CDR3 is given with its conserved first and last residue. A D gene is named only where the DNA matches it firmly. The size of a clone is reported for some rows only, either as once, few or many, or as a class for expanded clones.

V	J	size	D	CDR3	DNA
TRBV19	TRBJ2-7	NA	NA	CASSPNAGTITEQYF	TGTGCCAGTAGTCCTAACGCCGGGACAATAACCGAGCAGTACTTC
TRBV30	TRBJ1-2	NA	TRBD1	CAWGQGNGYTF	TGTGCCTGGGGACAGGGGAATGGCTACACCTTC
TRBV19	TRBJ1-6	NA	TRBD1	CASSTAGTAYNSPLHF	TGTGCCAGTAGTACCGCCGGGACAGCCTATAATTCACCCCTCCACTTT
TRBV19	TRBJ2-7	NA	TRBD2	CASSSTPAGEQYF	TGTGCCAGTAGTAGTACGCCAGCGGGGGAGCAGTACTTC
TRBV7-9	TRBJ2-1	NA	NA	CASSLYRRDGEQFF	TGTGCCAGCAGCTTGTACAGACGAGATGGTGAGCAGTTCTTC
TRBV5-1	TRBJ2-1	few	TRBD1	CASSLTGGPNEQFF	TGCGCCAGCAGCTTGACAGGGGGCCCCAATGAGCAGTTCTTC
TRBV7-9	TRBJ1-3	NA	NA	CASSLDRPYSGNTIYF	TGTGCCAGCAGCTTAGACAGGCCGTACTCTGGAAACACCATATATTTT
TRBV28	TRBJ2-7	NA	TRBD2	CASRLAGLYEQYF	TGTGCCAGCAGACTAGCGGGTCTCTACGAGCAGTACTTC
TRBV2	TRBJ1-1	few	TRBD1	CASSRGAKTEAFF	TGTGCCAGCAGCAGGGGGGCGAAAACTGAAGCTTTCTTT
TRBV19	TRBJ1-5	NA	TRBD1	CASSPDRANQPQHF	TGTGCCAGTAGTCCAGACAGGGCGAATCAGCCCCAGCATTTT
TRBV11-2	TRBJ2-3	NA	NA	CASSLGTSTDTQYF	TGTGCCAGCAGCTTAGGGACTAGCACAGATACGCAGTATTTT
TRBV5-6	TRBJ2-1	NA	NA	CASSLRVGSSYNEQFF	TGTGCCAGCAGCTTGAGGGTCGGGAGCTCCTACAATGAGCAGTTCTTC
TRBV30	TRBJ1-2	NA	NA	CAWSGSLRGFPTF	TGTGCCTGGAGTGGGTCCCTTCGCGGGTTCCCCACCTTC
TRBV6-5	TRBJ1-6	few	TRBD1	CASTIGGQGNSPLHF	TGTGCCAGCACTATAGGGGGACAGGGGAATTCACCCCTCCACTTT
TRBV19	TRBJ2-7	NA	TRBD1	CASSGDRASYEQYF	TGTGCCAGTAGTGGCGACAGGGCATCCTACGAGCAGTACTTC
TRBV3-1/TRBV3-2	TRBJ2-2	NA	TRBD1	CASSQQGLTGELFF	TGTGCCAGCAGTCAACAGGGGCTCACCGGGGAGCTGTTTTTT
TRBV30	TRBJ2-7	NA	TRBD1	CAWSAGQLYEQYF	TGTGCCTGGAGTGCGGGACAGCTCTACGAGCAGTACTTC
TRBV6-5	TRBJ1-2	NA	TRBD1	CASSYLDRNYGYTF	TGTGCCAGCAGTTACTTGGACAGGAACTATGGCTACACCTTC
TRBV19	TRBJ1-2	NA	NA	CASSIATGTYGYTF	TGTGCCAGTAGTATAGCAACAGGAACCTATGGCTACACCTTC
TRBV6-2/TRBV6-3	TRBJ1-2	NA	TRBD1	CASSTLTGGNYGYTF	TGTGCCAGCAGTACCCTAACAGGGGGCAACTATGGCTACACCTTC
TRBV4-1	TRBJ2-3	once	NA	CASSPLGDGAQYF	TGCGCCAGCAGCCCCTTGGGAGACGGGGCGCAGTATTTT
TRBV9	TRBJ2-1	NA	TRBD2	CASSALRASGYNEQFF	TGTGCCAGCAGCGCCCTCCGGGCTAGCGGATACAATGAGCAGTTCTTC
TRBV29-1	TRBJ1-5	once	NA	CSVAEQGGNQPQHF	TGCAGCGTTGCCGAACAGGGAGGGAATCAGCCCCAGCATTTT